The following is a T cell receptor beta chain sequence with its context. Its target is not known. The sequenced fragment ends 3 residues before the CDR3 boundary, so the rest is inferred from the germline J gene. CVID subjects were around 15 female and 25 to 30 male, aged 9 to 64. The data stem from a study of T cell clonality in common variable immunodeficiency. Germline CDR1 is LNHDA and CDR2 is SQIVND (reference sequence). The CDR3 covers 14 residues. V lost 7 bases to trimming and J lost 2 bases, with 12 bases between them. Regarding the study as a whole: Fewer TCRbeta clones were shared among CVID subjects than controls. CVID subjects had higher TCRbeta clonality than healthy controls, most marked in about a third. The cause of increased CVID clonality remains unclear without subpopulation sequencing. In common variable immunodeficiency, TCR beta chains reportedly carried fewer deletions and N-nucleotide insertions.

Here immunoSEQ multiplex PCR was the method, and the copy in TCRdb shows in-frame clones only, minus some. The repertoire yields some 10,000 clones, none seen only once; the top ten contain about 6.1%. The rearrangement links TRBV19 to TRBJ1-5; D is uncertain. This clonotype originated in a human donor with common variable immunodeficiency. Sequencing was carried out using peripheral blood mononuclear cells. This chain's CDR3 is CASTAGVGNQPQHF. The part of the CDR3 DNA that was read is TGTGCCAGTACCGCCGGGGTCGGCAATCAGCCC.